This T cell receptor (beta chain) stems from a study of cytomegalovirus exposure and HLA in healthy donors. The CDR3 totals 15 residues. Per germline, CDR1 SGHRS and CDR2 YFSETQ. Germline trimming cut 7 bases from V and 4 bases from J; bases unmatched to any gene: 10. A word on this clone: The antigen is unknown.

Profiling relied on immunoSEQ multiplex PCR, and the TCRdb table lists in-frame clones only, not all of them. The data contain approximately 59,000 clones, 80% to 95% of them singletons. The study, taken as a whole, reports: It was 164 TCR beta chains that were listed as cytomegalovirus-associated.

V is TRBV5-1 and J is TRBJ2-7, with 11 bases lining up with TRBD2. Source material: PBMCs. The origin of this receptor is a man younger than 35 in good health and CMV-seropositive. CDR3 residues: CASSPAGTSGYEQYF. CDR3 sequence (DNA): TGCGCCAGCTCCCCGGCCGGGACTAGCGGATACGAGCAGTACTTC.